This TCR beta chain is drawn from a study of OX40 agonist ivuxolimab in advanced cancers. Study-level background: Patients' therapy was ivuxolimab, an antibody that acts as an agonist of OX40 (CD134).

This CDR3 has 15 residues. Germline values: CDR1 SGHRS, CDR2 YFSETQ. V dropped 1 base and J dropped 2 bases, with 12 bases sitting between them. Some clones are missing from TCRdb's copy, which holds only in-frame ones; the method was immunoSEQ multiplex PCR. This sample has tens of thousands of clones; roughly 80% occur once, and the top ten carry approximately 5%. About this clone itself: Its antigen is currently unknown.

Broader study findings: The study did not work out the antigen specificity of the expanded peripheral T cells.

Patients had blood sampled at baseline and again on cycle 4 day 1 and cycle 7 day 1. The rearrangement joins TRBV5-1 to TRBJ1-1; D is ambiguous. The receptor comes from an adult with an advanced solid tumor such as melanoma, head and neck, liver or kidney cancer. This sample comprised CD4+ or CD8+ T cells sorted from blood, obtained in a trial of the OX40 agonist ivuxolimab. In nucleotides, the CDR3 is TGCGCCAGCAGCTTGTGGGTAACGGGAAACACTGAAGCTTTCTTT. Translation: CASSLWVTGNTEAFF.